The clone carrying this T cell receptor beta chain showed up many times. The sample originates from a study of blood T cells in healthy people across ages. V lost 7 bases and J lost 3; bases outside the gene matches: 4. This CDR3 comprises 15 residues. Germline CDR1 reads MDHEN; CDR2 reads SYDVKM. The authors ran a second PCR of roughly 7 to 11 cycles using a sample-barcoded 5' primer and a J-beta primer mix. One entry per CDR3 protein, called by TCRdb with MiXCR from the 5' RACE reads. The repertoire holds over 950,000 distinct CDR3 sequences, with around two fifths as singletons. The chain is built from TRBV28 and TRBJ2-3; 13 bases fit TRBD2. What was sequenced was blood. This TCR came from a young man in good health. CDR3 DNA sequence: TGTGCCAGCAACTCACTAGCGGGGGGGACAGATACGCAGTATTTT. It encodes CASNSLAGGTDTQYF. The whole variable domain, remainder taken from reference TRBV28 and TRBJ2-3, is DVKVTQSSRYLVKRTGEKVFLECVQDMDHENMFWYRQDPGLGLRLIYFSYDVKMKEKGDIPEGYSVSREKKERFSLILESASTNQTSMYLCASNSLAGGTDTQYFGPGTRLTVL.